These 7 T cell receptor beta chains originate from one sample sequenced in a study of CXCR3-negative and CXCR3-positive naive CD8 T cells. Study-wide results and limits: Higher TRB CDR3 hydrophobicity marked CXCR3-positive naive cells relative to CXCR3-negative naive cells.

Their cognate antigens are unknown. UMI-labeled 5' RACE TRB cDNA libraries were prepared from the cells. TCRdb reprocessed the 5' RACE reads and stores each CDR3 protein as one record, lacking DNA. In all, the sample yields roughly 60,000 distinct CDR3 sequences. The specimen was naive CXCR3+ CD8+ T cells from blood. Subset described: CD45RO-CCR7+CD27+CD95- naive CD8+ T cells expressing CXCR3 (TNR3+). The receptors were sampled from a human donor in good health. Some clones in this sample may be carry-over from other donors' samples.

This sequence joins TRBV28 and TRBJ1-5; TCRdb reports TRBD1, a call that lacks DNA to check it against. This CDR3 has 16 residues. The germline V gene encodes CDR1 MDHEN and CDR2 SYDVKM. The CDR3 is CASTPKFGQPNQPQHF.

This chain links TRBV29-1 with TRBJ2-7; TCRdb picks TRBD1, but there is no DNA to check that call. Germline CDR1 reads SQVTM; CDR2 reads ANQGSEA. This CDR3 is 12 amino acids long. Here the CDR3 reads CSVTGPHYEQYF.

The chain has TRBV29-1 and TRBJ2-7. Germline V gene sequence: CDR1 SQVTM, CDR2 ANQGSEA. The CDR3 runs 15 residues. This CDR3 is CGVEDQRDSSYEQYF.

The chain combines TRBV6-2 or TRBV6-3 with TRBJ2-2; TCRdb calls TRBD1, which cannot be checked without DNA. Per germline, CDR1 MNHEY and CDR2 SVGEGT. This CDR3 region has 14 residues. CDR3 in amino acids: CASSYAGRTGELFF.

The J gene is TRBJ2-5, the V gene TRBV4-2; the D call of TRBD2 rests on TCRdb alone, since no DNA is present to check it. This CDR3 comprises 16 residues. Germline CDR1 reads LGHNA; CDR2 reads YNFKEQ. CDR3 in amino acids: CASSQGPGGPGETQYF.

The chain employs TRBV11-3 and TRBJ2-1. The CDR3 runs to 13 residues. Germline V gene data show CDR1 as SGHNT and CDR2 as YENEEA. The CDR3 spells CASSPPEYNEQFF.

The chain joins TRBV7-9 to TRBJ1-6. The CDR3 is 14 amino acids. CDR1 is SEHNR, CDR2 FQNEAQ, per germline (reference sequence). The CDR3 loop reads CASSPGEGPSPLHF.